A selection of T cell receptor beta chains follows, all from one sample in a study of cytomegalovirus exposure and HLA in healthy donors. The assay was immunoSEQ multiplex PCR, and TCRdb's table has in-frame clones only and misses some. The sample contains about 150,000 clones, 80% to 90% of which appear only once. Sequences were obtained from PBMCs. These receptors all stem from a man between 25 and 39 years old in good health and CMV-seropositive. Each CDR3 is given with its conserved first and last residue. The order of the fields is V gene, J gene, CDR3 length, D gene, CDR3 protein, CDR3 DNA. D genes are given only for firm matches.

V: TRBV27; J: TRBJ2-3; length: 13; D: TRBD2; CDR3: CASRLAGEDTQYF; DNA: TGTGCCAGCAGACTAGCGGGAGAAGATACGCAGTATTTT
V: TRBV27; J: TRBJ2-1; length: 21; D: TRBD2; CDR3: CASSTYAGTSGRTTSYNEQFF; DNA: TGTGCCAGCAGTACGTACGCCGGGACTAGCGGGAGGACTACTTCCTACAATGAGCAGTTCTTC
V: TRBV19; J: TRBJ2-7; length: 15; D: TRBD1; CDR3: CASSIQGQGTHEQYF; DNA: TGTGCCAGTAGTATCCAAGGACAGGGAACCCACGAGCAGTACTTC
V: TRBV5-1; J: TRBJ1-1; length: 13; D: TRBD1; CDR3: CASSSQGAAEAFF; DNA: TGCGCCAGCAGCTCACAGGGGGCGGCTGAAGCTTTCTTT
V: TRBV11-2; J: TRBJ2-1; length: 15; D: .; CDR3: CASRRAGETYNEQFF; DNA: TGTGCCAGCAGACGAGCCGGGGAGACCTACAATGAGCAGTTCTTC
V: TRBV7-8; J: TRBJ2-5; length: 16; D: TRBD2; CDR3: CASSPFGGSDQETQYF; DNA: TGTGCCAGCAGCCCCTTTGGCGGGAGCGATCAAGAGACCCAGTACTTC
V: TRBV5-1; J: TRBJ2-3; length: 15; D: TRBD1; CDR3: CASSHRDRDTDTQYF; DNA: TGCGCCAGCAGCCATCGGGACAGGGACACAGATACGCAGTATTTT
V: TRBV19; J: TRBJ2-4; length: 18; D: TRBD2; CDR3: CASNQAGVLGTPSNIQYF; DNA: TGTGCCAGTAATCAAGCGGGAGTTCTGGGGACACCTTCAAACATTCAGTACTTC
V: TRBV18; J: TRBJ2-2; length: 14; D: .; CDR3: CASFVGRPAGELFF; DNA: TGTGCCAGCTTCGTCGGGAGACCGGCCGGGGAGCTGTTTTTT
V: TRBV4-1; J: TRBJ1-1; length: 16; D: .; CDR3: CASSQDWGLMNTEAFF; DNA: TGCGCCAGCAGCCAAGATTGGGGACTGATGAACACTGAAGCTTTCTTT
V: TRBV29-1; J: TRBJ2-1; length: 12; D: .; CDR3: CSVDGTYNEQFF; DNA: TGCAGCGTTGACGGGACATACAATGAGCAGTTCTTC
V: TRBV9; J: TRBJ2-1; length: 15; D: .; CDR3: CASSVVAGTYNEQFF; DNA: TGTGCCAGCAGCGTAGTGGCGGGAACCTACAATGAGCAGTTCTTC
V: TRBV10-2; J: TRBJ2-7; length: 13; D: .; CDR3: CASSEEIKYEQYF; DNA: TGCGCCAGCAGTGAGGAGATTAAGTACGAGCAGTACTTC
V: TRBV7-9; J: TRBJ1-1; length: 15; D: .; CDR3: CASSLAETSWTEAFF; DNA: TGTGCCAGCAGCTTAGCGGAGACGAGTTGGACTGAAGCTTTCTTT
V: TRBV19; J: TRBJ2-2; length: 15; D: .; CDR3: CASSMIGRVPGELFF; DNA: TGTGCCAGTAGTATGATTGGGCGGGTACCCGGGGAGCTGTTTTTT
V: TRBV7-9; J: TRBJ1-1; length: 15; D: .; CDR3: CASSPTGEENTEAFF; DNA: TGTGCCAGCAGCCCCACCGGGGAGGAGAACACTGAAGCTTTCTTT
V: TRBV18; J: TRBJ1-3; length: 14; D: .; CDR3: CASSPRVSGNTIYF; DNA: TGTGCCAGCTCACCGAGGGTCTCTGGAAACACCATATATTTT
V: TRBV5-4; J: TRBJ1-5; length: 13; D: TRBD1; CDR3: CASSPDRGQPQHF; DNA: TGTGCCAGCAGCCCCGACAGGGGCCAGCCCCAGCATTTT